The 30 T cell receptor beta chains in this list originate from one sample, sequenced in a study of cytomegalovirus exposure and HLA in healthy donors. The PCR had 60 Vbeta and 13 Jbeta primers. Libraries were prepared by immunoSEQ multiplex PCR; TCRdb keeps only in-frame clonotypes and omits some of them. The sample lists about 250,000 clones; more than 55% were seen once. Material: PBMCs. The receptors derive from a female donor in good health and CMV-seronegative.

This chain connects TRBV4-2 to TRBJ1-1; TRBD1 might be the D (6 bases). Per the germline V gene, CDR1 is LGHNA and CDR2 is YNFKEQ. Deletions cut 5 bases from V and 4 bases from J, with 14 bases between. This CDR3 is built from 14 residues. The CDR3 DNA follows: TGTGCCAGCAGCGTCCGACAGGATGTCACTGAAGCTTTCTTT. Protein sequence: CASSVRQDVTEAFF.

V gene TRBV2 combines with J gene TRBJ1-2; D is perhaps TRBD1 (5 bases). The ends were cut back, 5 bases at V and 5 bases at J, with 12 bases in the middle. Per the germline V gene, CDR1 is SNHLY and CDR2 is FYNNEI. CDR3 length: 13 amino acids. The CDR3 DNA sequence: TGTGCCAGCAGTTGGGGGGAGTTATATGGCTACACCTTC. Translated: CASSWGELYGYTF.

The rearrangement uses TRBV19 and TRBJ2-1, with D perhaps matching TRBD2 (7 bases). This CDR3 has 15 amino acids. In germline, CDR1 is LNHDA, CDR2 SQIVND (reference sequence). V was trimmed by 6 bases and J by 6 bases, leaving 18 bases between them. In nucleotides, the CDR3 is TGTGCCAGTAGCCGCCAGAGGGGGGGTCTCAATGAGCAGTTCTTC. Amino acids: CASSRQRGGLNEQFF.

Details on this clone: At one of its ends the junction is not consistent with the germline gene, which may arise from a read error. This chain uses TRBV15 with TRBJ1-2; 7 nucleotides agree with TRBD1. CDR1 is LNHNV, CDR2 YYDKDF, per germline (reference sequence). The CDR3 is 12 amino acids. CDR3 DNA sequence: TGTGCCACCAGCGGAGGGGACAGCCTGAACTCCTTC. Residues: CATSGGDSLNSF.

V is TRBV5-8 and J is TRBJ2-4; 11 bases are a match to TRBD1. V gave up 4 bases and J gave up 8 bases; unmatched junction bases: 8. The CDR3 spans 15 residues. Germline V gives CDR1 SGHTS, CDR2 YDEGEE. The CDR3 bases are TGTGCCAGCAGCCACCGGACAGGGGGCCTATACATTCAGTACTTC. Translated, it gives CASSHRTGGLYIQYF. Full variable domain (outside the CDR3, taken from reference TRBV5-8 and TRBJ2-4): EAGVTQSPTHLIKTRGQQATLRCSPISGHTSVYWYQQALGLGLQFLLWYDEGEERNRGNFPPRFSGRQFPNYSSELNVNALELEDSALYLCASSHRTGGLYIQYFGAGTRLSVL.

The J gene is TRBJ2-4, the V gene TRBV7-2; the match to TRBD1 covers 8 bases. Germline V gene lookup returns CDR1 SGHTA and CDR2 FQGNSA. Unmatched junction bases numbered 8, after V lost 10 bases and J lost 0 bases. The CDR3 consists of 15 residues. The CDR3 sequence is CATHQGASAKNIQYF. CDR3 bases: TGTGCCACACACCAGGGGGCCTCAGCCAAAAACATTCAGTACTTC. Looking up the rest from reference TRBV7-2 and TRBJ2-4 gives the full variable domain: GAGVSQSPSNKVTEKGKDVELRCDPISGHTALYWYRQSLGQGLEFLIYFQGNSAPDKSGLPSDRFSAERTGGSVSTLTIQRTQQEDSAVYLCATHQGASAKNIQYFGAGTRLSVL.

This chain joins TRBV18 and TRBJ2-3; the match to TRBD2 covers 12 bases. V lost 3 bases and J lost 6; bases outside the gene matches: 1. The CDR3 totals 14 residues. Germline CDR1 and CDR2: KGHSH and LQKENI. The CDR3 DNA reads as TGTGCCAGCTCACCGACTAGCGGGAGCGATACGCAGTATTTT. It translates to CASSPTSGSDTQYF. Using reference TRBV18 and TRBJ2-3 for the parts outside the CDR3, the full variable domain is NAGVMQNPRHLVRRRGQEARLRCSPMKGHSHVYWYRQLPEEGLKFMVYLQKENIIDESGMPKERFSAEFPKEGPSILRIQQVVRGDSAAYFCASSPTSGSDTQYFGPGTRLTVL.

The chain uses TRBV6-5 and TRBJ1-5, with D maybe TRBD1 (6 bases). This CDR3 region has 16 residues. Germline CDR1 is MNHEY and CDR2 is SVGAGI. With 0 bases removed from V and 7 bases from J, the gap between germline ends came to 16 bases. The CDR3 DNA follows: TGTGCCAGCAGTTACTCGATGGCCCCAGGGGCCCAGCCCCAGCATTTT. Its translation is CASSYSMAPGAQPQHF.

This chain connects TRBV7-2 to TRBJ2-3, with 12 bases matching TRBD2. CDR3 length equals 16 residues. The V gene end was trimmed by 2 bases and the J gene end by 4 bases; junction bases not matched to a gene: 4. Germline CDR1 is SGHTA and CDR2 is FQGNSA. The CDR3 DNA sequence: TGTGCCAGCAGCTTAATGAGACTAGCGGGAGCAGATACGCAGTATTTT. Translated: CASSLMRLAGADTQYF.

This clone was observed a few times. The rearrangement joins TRBV19 to TRBJ1-5, with TRBD1 matching over 8 bases. Germline V gene lookup returns CDR1 LNHDA and CDR2 SQIVND (reference sequence). CDR3 size: 15 residues. Unmatched junction bases numbered 9, after V lost 9 bases and J lost 2 bases. In DNA form, the CDR3 reads TGTGCCAGCACCCCCAGGGGGCAGGGCAATCAGCCCCAGCATTTT. Amino acid sequence: CASTPRGQGNQPQHF.

This clone was seen a single time. The chain links TRBV19 to TRBJ1-2; TRBD1 aligns across 8 bases. Germline assignment: CDR1 LNHDA and CDR2 SQIVND (reference sequence). This CDR3 contains 15 residues. V lost 0 bases to trimming and J lost 7 bases; unmatched junction nucleotides: 7. The CDR3 sequence: CASSIDPGGLGGYTF. For the CDR3, the DNA is TGTGCCAGTAGTATAGATCCAGGGGGCCTAGGTGGCTACACCTTC.

This clone was counted only a few times. The rearrangement joins TRBV6-1 to TRBJ2-3; 8 bases are a match to TRBD2. Germline trimming cut 2 bases from V and 3 bases from J; bases unmatched to any gene: 4. The CDR3 runs 15 residues. The germline V gene has CDR1 MNHNS and CDR2 SASEGT. The CDR3 reads CASSENSGVTDTQYF. In DNA form, the CDR3 reads TGTGCCAGCAGTGAAAATAGCGGGGTAACAGATACGCAGTATTTT.

This chain links TRBV19 with TRBJ1-4; 7 bases match TRBD1. CDR3 length equals 14 residues. Trimming cost V 1 base and J 5 bases; bases outside gene matches: 1. In germline, CDR1 is LNHDA, CDR2 SQIVND (reference sequence). CDR3 DNA: TGTGCCAGTAGTATAGGACAGGGAAATGAAAAACTGTTTTTT. The encoded protein is CASSIGQGNEKLFF.

This clone was seen a few times. The rearrangement joins TRBV9 to TRBJ2-2, with D perhaps TRBD2 (6 bases). V was shortened by 3 bases and J by 2 bases, with 14 bases between the two germline ends. This CDR3 is built from 16 residues. Germline V CDR1 and CDR2: SGDLS, YYNGEE. Here the CDR3 reads CASSGRLGSNTGELFF. In DNA form, the CDR3 reads TGTGCCAGCAGCGGTCGACTAGGCTCTAACACCGGGGAGCTGTTTTTT.

The CDR3 region is CASGLAGGPTDTQYF. CDR3 nucleotide sequence: TGTGCCAGCGGATTAGCGGGAGGGCCTACAGATACGCAGTATTTT. The J gene is TRBJ2-3, the V gene TRBV2, with TRBD2 matching over 11 bases. The CDR3 has 15 amino acids. After removal of 8 bases from V and 3 bases from J, the junction contained 7 bases not matched to a gene. The germline CDR1 and CDR2 sequences are SNHLY and FYNNEI.

This clone was found once. This chain links TRBV7-9 with TRBJ2-2, with TRBD1 identical over 8 bases. The CDR3 runs 16 residues. V was pared by 5 bases and J by 5 bases, with 10 bases of the junction left unmatched. Germline V CDR1 and CDR2: SEHNR, FQNEAQ (reference sequence). CDR3 sequence reads: CASSQLIGQGTGELFF. CDR3 sequence (DNA): TGTGCCAGCAGCCAATTAATCGGACAGGGAACCGGGGAGCTGTTTTTT.

The V gene is TRBV18, the J gene TRBJ2-3; 12 bases line up with TRBD2. Germline CDR1 is KGHSH and CDR2 is LQKENI. The CDR3 is 17 amino acids. V shed 2 bases and J 4 bases; nucleotides not matched to a gene: 7. The CDR3 protein is CASSPGLAGGPSDTQYF. DNA for the CDR3: TGTGCCAGCTCACCAGGGCTAGCGGGAGGGCCATCAGATACGCAGTATTTT.

V usage is TRBV28 and J usage is TRBJ2-3; 7 nucleotides line up with TRBD2. The V and J ends lost 5 bases and 1 base, in that order; junction bases with no gene match: 3. This CDR3 is built from 14 residues. Germline V gene sequence: CDR1 MDHEN, CDR2 SYDVKM. The CDR3 DNA reads as TGTGCCAGCAGTGAGCTAGCGGGCACAGATACGCAGTATTTT. Translated: CASSELAGTDTQYF.

V and J are TRBV7-3 and TRBJ2-3; D is possibly TRBD1 (5 bases). CDR3 length: 14 amino acids. Per germline, CDR1 SGHTA and CDR2 FQGTGA. V dropped 2 bases and J dropped 2 bases, with 8 bases sitting between them. Here the CDR3 DNA reads TGTGCCAGCAGCTTACAGGGATCCACAGATACGCAGTATTTT. Amino acid sequence: CASSLQGSTDTQYF.

This clone was recorded a few times. This chain uses TRBV7-9 with TRBJ2-5; 7 nucleotides agree with TRBD2. V lost 5 bases to trimming and J lost 11 bases; unmatched junction nucleotides: 14. The V gene's germline CDR1 is SEHNR and CDR2 FQNEAQ (reference sequence). The CDR3 is 14 amino acids. CDR3 in DNA: TGTGCCAGCAGCATCCAGCGGGATTCGGGGGAGCAGTACTTC. Residues: CASSIQRDSGEQYF. Full variable domain (remainder filled in from reference TRBV7-9 and TRBJ2-5): DTGVSQNPRHKITKRGQNVTFRCDPISEHNRLYWYRQTLGQGPEFLTYFQNEAQLEKSRLLSDRFSAERPKGSFSTLEIQRTEQGDSAMYLCASSIQRDSGEQYFGPGTRLLVL.

J is TRBJ2-2 and V is TRBV4-1, with D perhaps TRBD1 (5 bases). V shed 1 base and J shed 2 bases, with 14 bases lying between them. This CDR3 contains 17 residues. Per germline, CDR1 MGHRA and CDR2 YSYEKL. As DNA, the CDR3 is TGCGCCAGCAGCCAAGTACTTGCAGGGTTCAACACCGGGGAGCTGTTTTTT. This encodes CASSQVLAGFNTGELFF.

This clone was picked up a small number of times. The rearrangement joins TRBV7-9 to TRBJ2-1, with D perhaps matching TRBD1 (6 bases). CDR3 length: 15 amino acids. Trimming removed 4 bases at V and 5 bases at J, with 15 bases between. CDR1 and CDR2 (germline): SEHNR, FQNEAQ (reference sequence). CDR3 DNA: TGTGCCAGCAGCTCGGGACACCCGGCGGACAATGAGCAGTTCTTC. It codes for CASSSGHPADNEQFF.

In its sample, this clone was seen once. The rearrangement joins TRBV13 to TRBJ2-5, with D perhaps TRBD2 (6 bases). The tail of the sequence fits TRBJ2-7 better, so the J call may be wrong. This CDR3 is built from 14 residues. The V gene's germline CDR1 is PRHDT and CDR2 FYEKMQ (reference sequence). The CDR3 loop is CASSPVAENYEQYF. In DNA form, the CDR3 reads TGTGCCAGCAGCCCCGTAGCGGAAAACTACGAGCAGTACTTC.

The rearrangement uses TRBV4-2 and TRBJ2-1; TRBD2 agrees at 9 bases. Trimming at V came to 4 bases and at J to 8 bases, leaving 12 bases not matched to a gene. This CDR3 contains 16 residues. Germline V gene sequence: CDR1 LGHNA, CDR2 YNFKEQ. The CDR3 sequence is CASSPVGREGVDEQFF. As DNA, the CDR3 is TGTGCCAGCAGCCCCGTCGGGCGGGAGGGGGTCGATGAGCAGTTCTTC.

This clone was counted between two and nine times. The chain employs TRBV6-4 and TRBJ2-3; D is perhaps TRBD1 (6 bases). V lost 3 bases, J lost 5 bases, and 18 bases lay in between. Germline values: CDR1 MRHNA, CDR2 SNTAGT. The CDR3 is 16 amino acids. The CDR3 DNA sequence: TGTGCCAGCAGTGAGGGTTCCAGGGGTGGTGGAGATACGCAGTATTTT. Its translation: CASSEGSRGGGDTQYF.

The chain is built from TRBV19 and TRBJ1-1; no clear D gene. Trimming shortened V by 0 bases and J by 6 bases, and 8 bases separated the two germline ends. The CDR3 is made up of 13 amino acids. CDR1 is LNHDA, CDR2 SQIVND, per germline (reference sequence). The CDR3 is CASSIDRESEAFF. CDR3 nucleotides: TGTGCCAGTAGTATAGATCGGGAGTCTGAAGCTTTCTTT.

This rearrangement joins TRBV27 to TRBJ2-7; 8 nucleotides agree with TRBD2. The V segment lost 4 bases and the J segment 4 bases; nucleotides outside the gene matches: 6. The V gene's germline CDR1 is MNHEY and CDR2 SMNVEV (reference sequence). The CDR3 spans 14 residues. CDR3 sequence: CASSWVGGGYEQYF. For the CDR3, the DNA is TGTGCCAGCAGTTGGGTCGGGGGGGGTTACGAGCAGTACTTC.

The rearrangement uses TRBV27 and TRBJ1-2; D remains unclear. From germline, CDR1 is MNHEY and CDR2 SMNVEV (reference sequence). The CDR3 consists of 14 residues. V was clipped by 3 bases and J by 2 bases, with 10 bases between them. The CDR3 region is CASSFHGGNYGYTF. DNA of the CDR3: TGTGCCAGCAGTTTCCATGGAGGGAACTATGGCTACACCTTC.

V and J are TRBV7-7 and TRBJ2-2; TRBD1 agrees at 7 bases. Trimming at V came to 6 bases and at J to 6 bases, leaving 4 bases not matched to a gene. Per the germline V gene, CDR1 is SSHAT and CDR2 is FNYEAQ (reference sequence). The CDR3 length is 13 residues. The CDR3 here is CASSRDRAGELFF. The CDR3 nucleotides are TGTGCCAGCAGTCGCGACAGGGCCGGGGAGCTGTTTTTT.

The chain combines TRBV10-1 with TRBJ2-7, with a possible D match to TRBD2 (6 bases). The V end lost 7 bases, the J end lost 8 bases, and 15 bases lay between the germline ends. Germline-derived CDR1 and CDR2 are WNHNN and SYGVQD (reference sequence). The CDR3 runs to 12 residues. CDR3 nucleotide sequence: TGCGCCAGCAACGGGGAGGCTTGGCAGCAGTACTTC. Translating it yields CASNGEAWQQYF.